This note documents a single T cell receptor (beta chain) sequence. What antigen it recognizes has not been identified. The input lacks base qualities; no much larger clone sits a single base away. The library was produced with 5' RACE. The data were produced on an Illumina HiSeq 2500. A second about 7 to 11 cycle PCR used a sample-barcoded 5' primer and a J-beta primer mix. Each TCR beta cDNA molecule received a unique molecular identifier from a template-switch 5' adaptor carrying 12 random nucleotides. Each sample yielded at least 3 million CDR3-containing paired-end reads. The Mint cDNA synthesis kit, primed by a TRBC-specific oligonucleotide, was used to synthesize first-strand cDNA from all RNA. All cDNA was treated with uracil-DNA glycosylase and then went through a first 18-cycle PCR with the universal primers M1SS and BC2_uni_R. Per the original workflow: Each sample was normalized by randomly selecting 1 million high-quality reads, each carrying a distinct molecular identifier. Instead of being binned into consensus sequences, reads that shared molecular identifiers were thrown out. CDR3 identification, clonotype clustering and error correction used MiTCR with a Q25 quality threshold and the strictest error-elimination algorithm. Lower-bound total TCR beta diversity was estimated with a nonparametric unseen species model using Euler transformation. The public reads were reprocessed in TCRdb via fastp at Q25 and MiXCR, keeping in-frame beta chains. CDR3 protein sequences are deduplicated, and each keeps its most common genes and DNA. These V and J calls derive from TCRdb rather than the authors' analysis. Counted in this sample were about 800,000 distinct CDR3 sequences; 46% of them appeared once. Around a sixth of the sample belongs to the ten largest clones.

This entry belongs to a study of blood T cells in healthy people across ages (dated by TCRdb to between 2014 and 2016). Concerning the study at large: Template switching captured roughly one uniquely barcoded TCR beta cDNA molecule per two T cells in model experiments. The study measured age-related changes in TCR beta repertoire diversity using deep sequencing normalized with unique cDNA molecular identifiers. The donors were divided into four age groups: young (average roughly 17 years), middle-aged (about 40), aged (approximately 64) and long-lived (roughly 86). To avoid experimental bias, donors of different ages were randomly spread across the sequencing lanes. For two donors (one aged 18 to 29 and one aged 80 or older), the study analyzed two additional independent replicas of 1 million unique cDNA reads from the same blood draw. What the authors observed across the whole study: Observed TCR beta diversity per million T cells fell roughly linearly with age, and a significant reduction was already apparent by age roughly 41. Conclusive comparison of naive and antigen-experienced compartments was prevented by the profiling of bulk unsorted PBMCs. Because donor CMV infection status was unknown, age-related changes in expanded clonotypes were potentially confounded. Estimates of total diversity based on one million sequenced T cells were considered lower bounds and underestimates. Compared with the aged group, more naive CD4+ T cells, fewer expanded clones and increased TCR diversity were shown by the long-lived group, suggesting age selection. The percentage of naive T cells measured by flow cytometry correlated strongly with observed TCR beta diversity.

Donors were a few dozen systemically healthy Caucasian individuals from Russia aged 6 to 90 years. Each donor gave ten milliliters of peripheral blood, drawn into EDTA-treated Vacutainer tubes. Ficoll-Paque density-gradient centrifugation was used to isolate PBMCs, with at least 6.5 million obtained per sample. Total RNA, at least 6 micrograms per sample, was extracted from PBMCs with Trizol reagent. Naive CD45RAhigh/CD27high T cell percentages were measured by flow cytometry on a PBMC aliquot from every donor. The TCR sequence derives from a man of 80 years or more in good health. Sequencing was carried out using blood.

The CDR3: CASSLGGRKPQHF. The sequenced DNA is TGTGCCAGCAGTTTAGGGGGACGAAAGCCCCAGCATTTT. The rearranged segments are TRBV12-3 or TRBV12-4 and TRBJ1-5, with a weak D call of TRBD1 (5 bases match). The V end loses 1 base and the J end loses 8 bases, and a stretch of 9 bases separates them. The CDR3, cysteine through phenylalanine, is 13 amino acids long. The CDR3 DNA has 39 bases and is translated from base 1.